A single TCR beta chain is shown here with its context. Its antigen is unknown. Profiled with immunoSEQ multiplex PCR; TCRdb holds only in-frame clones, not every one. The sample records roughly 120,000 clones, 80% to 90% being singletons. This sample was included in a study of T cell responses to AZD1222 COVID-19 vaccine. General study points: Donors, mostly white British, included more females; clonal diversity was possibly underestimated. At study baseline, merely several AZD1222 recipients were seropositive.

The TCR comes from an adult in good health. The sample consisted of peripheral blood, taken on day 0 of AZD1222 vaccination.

This CDR3 is CASSFFTGGVVNEKLFF. The CDR3 nucleotides are TGTGCCAGCAGCTTCTTTACAGGGGGCGTGGTTAATGAAAAACTGTTTTTT. The chain has TRBV7-9 and TRBJ1-4, with TRBD1 identical over 9 bases. Germline trimming cut 3 bases from V and 4 bases from J; bases unmatched to any gene: 9. This CDR3 spans 17 amino acids. CDR1 and CDR2 from the germline V gene are SEHNR and FQNEAQ (reference sequence).